The 24 T cell receptor beta chains below come from one sample, sequenced in a study of blood T cell repertoires in COVID-19. Profiling relied on immunoSEQ multiplex PCR, and the TCRdb table lists in-frame clones only, not all of them. The table includes 310,000 or so clones, 75% to 95% detected once. The sample consisted of PBMCs or T cells enriched from blood (not recorded which). These receptors were collected from a woman in her twenties or thirties who had recovered from COVID-19.

The chain couples TRBV6-8 to TRBJ2-1; 7 bases are a match to TRBD2. Trimming removed 11 bases from V and 6 bases from J; junction bases left unmatched: 13. CDR3 size: 14 residues. Germline V CDR1 and CDR2: MNHGY, SAAAGT. The CDR3 sequence: CAGRLGGGPNEQFF. As DNA, the CDR3 is TGTGCCGGTCGATTGGGGGGAGGGCCCAATGAGCAGTTCTTC.

The chain recombines TRBV28 with TRBJ1-5, with D perhaps TRBD1 (5 bases). CDR1 and CDR2 (germline): MDHEN, SYDVKM. The CDR3 is 16 residues long. Trimming removed 6 bases at V and 2 bases at J, with 17 bases between. Here the CDR3 DNA reads TGTGCCAGCAGCCGCCCCACAGGTAGGGGCAATCAGCCCCAGCATTTT. Protein sequence: CASSRPTGRGNQPQHF. Looking up the rest from reference TRBV28 and TRBJ1-5 gives the full variable domain: DVKVTQSSRYLVKRTGEKVFLECVQDMDHENMFWYRQDPGLGLRLIYFSYDVKMKEKGDIPEGYSVSREKKERFSLILESASTNQTSMYLCASSRPTGRGNQPQHFGDGTRLSIL.

The genes are TRBV28 and TRBJ1-6; tentatively, D is TRBD1 (6 bases). The germline V and J ends were trimmed by 5 bases and 1 base, with 12 bases remaining between them. Germline CDR1 is MDHEN and CDR2 is SYDVKM. The length of the CDR3 is 16 residues. The chain's CDR3 is CASSGGRDSYNSPLHF. Here the CDR3 DNA reads TGTGCCAGCAGTGGGGGCCGGGATTCCTATAATTCACCCCTCCACTTT.

This chain joins TRBV18 and TRBJ1-4; D is unresolved. The V and J ends lost 0 bases and 2 bases respectively, with 7 bases between them. The CDR3 has 15 amino acids. Germline V gives CDR1 KGHSH, CDR2 LQKENI. This CDR3 is CASSPPSFTNEKLFF. CDR3 in DNA: TGTGCCAGCTCACCACCGAGTTTCACTAATGAAAAACTGTTTTTT.

The chain carries TRBV19 and TRBJ1-1; D remains ambiguous. V lost 4 bases and J lost 0, with 6 bases in between. Germline-derived CDR1 and CDR2 are LNHDA and SQIVND (reference sequence). The CDR3 contains 13 residues. CDR3 sequence (DNA): TGTGCCAGTAGTAATCCCATGAACACTGAAGCTTTCTTT. It specifies CASSNPMNTEAFF.

V gene TRBV4-3 combines with J gene TRBJ2-1; 7 bases agree with TRBD2. Germline V lookup: CDR1 LGHNA, CDR2 YSLEER. Unmatched junction bases numbered 17, after V lost 4 bases and J lost 5 bases. This CDR3 is 18 amino acids long. The CDR3 region is CASSPQDSGLGAHNEQFF. CDR3 DNA: TGCGCCAGCAGCCCACAAGATAGTGGACTAGGGGCCCACAATGAGCAGTTCTTC.

V usage is TRBV5-1 and J usage is TRBJ2-1; weak D call: TRBD1 (6 bases). The germline gives CDR1 SGHRS, CDR2 YFSETQ. The CDR3 has 20 amino acids. Trimming cost V 2 bases and J 7 bases, with 31 bases left between them. The CDR3: CASSFPIVILPGQSENEQFF. DNA of the CDR3: TGCGCCAGCAGCTTCCCTATTGTTATCCTCCCGGGACAATCGGAGAATGAGCAGTTCTTC. Full variable domain (missing parts from reference TRBV5-1 and TRBJ2-1): KAGVTQTPRYLIKTRGQQVTLSCSPISGHRSVSWYQQTPGQGLQFLFEYFSETQRNKGNFPGRFSGRQFSNSRSEMNVSTLELGDSALYLCASSFPIVILPGQSENEQFFGPGTRLTVL.

This chain uses TRBV5-4 with TRBJ2-3, with 8 bases identical to TRBD2. The V segment lost 3 bases and the J segment 3 bases; nucleotides outside the gene matches: 15. Germline CDR1 reads SGHNT; CDR2 reads YYREEE (reference sequence). This CDR3 contains 18 residues. The CDR3 loop is CASSSLAEIQTGTDTQYF. The CDR3 nucleotides are TGTGCCAGCAGCTCACTAGCGGAGATCCAGACGGGGACAGATACGCAGTATTTT. Variable domain in full (rest from reference TRBV5-4 and TRBJ2-3): ETGVTQSPTHLIKTRGQQVTLRCSSQSGHNTVSWYQQALGQGPQFIFQYYREEENGRGNFPPRFSGLQFPNYSSELNVNALELDDSALYLCASSSLAEIQTGTDTQYFGPGTRLTVL.

V is TRBV30 and J is TRBJ2-7; the match to TRBD1 covers 10 bases. Germline V CDR1 and CDR2: GTSNPN, SVGIG (reference sequence). V gave up 5 bases and J gave up 6 bases; unmatched junction bases: 13. The CDR3 runs 15 residues. The CDR3 nucleotides read TGTGCCTGGGGCAGGGGGACAGGGGATAGGCGCGAGCAGTACTTC. This translates into CAWGRGTGDRREQYF. The whole variable domain, remainder taken from reference TRBV30 and TRBJ2-7, is SQTIHQWPATLVQPVGSPLSLECTVEGTSNPNLYWYRQAAGRGLQLLFYSVGIGQISSEVPQNLSASRPQDRQFILSSKKLLLSDSGFYLCAWGRGTGDRREQYFGPGTRLTVT.

This clone was detected once. The J gene is TRBJ2-7, the V gene TRBV5-1, with 10 bases lining up with TRBD1. The V gene's germline CDR1 is SGHRS and CDR2 YFSETQ. The CDR3 runs 16 residues. V was pared by 2 bases and J by 5 bases, with 10 bases of the junction left unmatched. Here the CDR3 reads CASSFQPTGGRDEQYF. Written as DNA, the CDR3 is TGCGCCAGCAGCTTCCAGCCGACAGGGGGCAGAGACGAGCAGTACTTC.

The chain recombines TRBV30 with TRBJ1-1; no firm D call. Per the germline V gene, CDR1 is GTSNPN and CDR2 is SVGIG (reference sequence). The CDR3 extends over 13 amino acids. The V gene lost 3 bases and the J gene lost 5 bases, with 13 bases spanning the gap. This CDR3 is CAWRTRMETEAFF. The CDR3 DNA reads TGTGCCTGGAGAACGAGGATGGAAACTGAAGCTTTCTTT.

The chain employs TRBV9 and TRBJ1-6, with 7 bases that match TRBD1. Germline lookup yields CDR1 SGDLS and CDR2 YYNGEE. CDR3 size: 15 residues. The V and J ends lost 4 bases and 9 bases, in that order; junction bases with no gene match: 10. The CDR3 DNA reads as TGTGCCAGCAGCCCTCAGGGACAGCCTGTTTCACCCCTCCACTTT. Translating it yields CASSPQGQPVSPLHF.

V is TRBV30 and J is TRBJ1-6; D is perhaps TRBD1 (6 bases). From germline, CDR1 is GTSNPN and CDR2 SVGIG (reference sequence). The CDR3 contains 14 residues. Trimming cost V 5 bases and J 3 bases, with 11 bases left between them. Here the CDR3 reads CAWVGDIYNSPLHF. Written as DNA, the CDR3 is TGTGCCTGGGTTGGGGACATCTATAATTCACCCCTCCACTTT.

This clone was detected only once. This chain joins TRBV18 and TRBJ2-1; D is unresolved. With 3 bases removed from V and 6 bases from J, the gap between germline ends came to 3 bases. Germline loops: CDR1 KGHSH, CDR2 LQKENI. The CDR3 totals 11 residues. The DNA for the CDR3 is TGTGCCAGCTCACCGGCCAATGAGCAGTTCTTC. Protein sequence: CASSPANEQFF. Using reference TRBV18 and TRBJ2-1 for the parts outside the CDR3, the full variable domain is NAGVMQNPRHLVRRRGQEARLRCSPMKGHSHVYWYRQLPEEGLKFMVYLQKENIIDESGMPKERFSAEFPKEGPSILRIQQVVRGDSAAYFCASSPANEQFFGPGTRLTVL.

The V and J genes are TRBV29-1 and TRBJ1-2, with a weak D call TRBD1 (6 bases). Trimming removed 6 bases at V and 3 bases at J, with 8 bases between. Germline-derived CDR1 and CDR2 are SQVTM and ANQGSEA. The CDR3 contains 11 residues. The CDR3 spells CSVAGDYGYTF. In DNA form, the CDR3 reads TGCAGCGTGGCAGGGGACTATGGCTACACCTTC.

The chain is built from TRBV19 and TRBJ2-6, with 7 bases lining up with TRBD1. The junction had 20 bases not matched to a gene; V was cut back by 9 bases and J by 0 bases. CDR1 is LNHDA, CDR2 SQIVND, per germline (reference sequence). CDR3 length: 20 amino acids. The DNA of the CDR3 is TGTGCCAGCAAGATCTTCTACCCGGGACAGAACCCCTCTGGGGCCAACGTCCTGACTTTC. It is translated as CASKIFYPGQNPSGANVLTF. The variable domain in full, completed from reference TRBV19 and TRBJ2-6, reads DGGITQSPKYLFRKEGQNVTLSCEQNLNHDAMYWYRQDPGQGLRLIYYSQIVNDFQKGDIAEGYSVSREKKESFPLTVTSAQKNPTAFYLCASKIFYPGQNPSGANVLTFGAGSRLTVL.

This sequence joins TRBV29-1 and TRBJ2-1; D is unclear. Germline V gene lookup returns CDR1 SQVTM and CDR2 ANQGSEA. The CDR3 is 16 residues long. The germline V and J ends were trimmed by 4 bases and 0 bases, with 16 bases remaining between them. CDR3 region: CSVVYLASSSYNEQFF. The DNA for the CDR3 is TGCAGCGTTGTTTATCTCGCCTCGAGCTCCTACAATGAGCAGTTCTTC.

V is TRBV7-2 and J is TRBJ2-1; 9 bases line up with TRBD2. With V trimmed by 4 bases and J by 6 bases, 4 bases remained unmatched. Germline V gives CDR1 SGHTA, CDR2 FQGNSA. The CDR3 has 14 residues. The CDR3: CASSSFSGSNEQFF. In DNA form, the CDR3 reads TGTGCCAGCAGCTCCTTTAGCGGGAGCAATGAGCAGTTCTTC.

The chain joins TRBV7-9 to TRBJ2-1; 10 bases line up with TRBD2. The germline V gene has CDR1 SEHNR and CDR2 FQNEAQ (reference sequence). The CDR3 runs 15 residues. J was trimmed by 4 bases and V by 4 bases; bases with no gene match: 4. CDR3 region: CASSSSGSWYNEQFF. The CDR3 nucleotides are TGTGCCAGCAGCTCTAGCGGGAGTTGGTACAATGAGCAGTTCTTC.

V and J are TRBV7-2 and TRBJ2-2; a weak D match, TRBD1 (5 bases). The CDR3 consists of 16 residues. Germline CDR1 is SGHTA and CDR2 is FQGNSA. Deletions cut 1 base from V and 4 bases from J, with 13 bases between. The CDR3 DNA follows: TGTGCCAGCAGCTTAGGATCCTGGGGCGGCACCGGGGAGCTGTTTTTT. It encodes CASSLGSWGGTGELFF.

The chain has TRBV14 and TRBJ1-2; no definite D call. Per the germline V gene, CDR1 is SGHDN and CDR2 is FVKESK. Trimming took off 1 base at V and 2 bases at J, with 17 bases between the two ends. The CDR3 has 17 residues. CDR3 nucleotides: TGTGCCAGCAGCCAAGGGCCAGGTGAAATCACCAACTATGGCTACACCTTC. This encodes CASSQGPGEITNYGYTF.

The chain combines TRBV15 with TRBJ2-2; 12 bases align to TRBD2. Per germline, CDR1 LNHNV and CDR2 YYDKDF (reference sequence). V was pared by 3 bases and J by 5 bases, with 4 bases of the junction left unmatched. The CDR3 sequence is 16 residues long. This CDR3 is CATSREGLAGTGELFF. Written as DNA, the CDR3 is TGTGCCACCAGCAGGGAAGGACTAGCGGGGACCGGGGAGCTGTTTTTT.

The chain joins TRBV19 to TRBJ2-2; 9 nucleotides align to TRBD2. The CDR3 is made up of 18 amino acids. Germline V gene sequence: CDR1 LNHDA, CDR2 SQIVND (reference sequence). V lost 5 bases, J lost 3 bases, and 13 bases stayed unmatched. CDR3 amino acids: CASSPKTPGLAYTGELFF. The CDR3 nucleotides read TGTGCCAGTAGTCCCAAAACACCGGGACTAGCTTACACCGGGGAGCTGTTTTTT.

The chain recombines TRBV27 with TRBJ2-2; D possibly corresponds to TRBD2 (5 bases). The germline gives CDR1 MNHEY, CDR2 SMNVEV (reference sequence). This CDR3 spans 15 amino acids. V gave up 3 bases and J gave up 4 bases, with 12 bases separating them. The CDR3 bases are TGTGCCAGCAGTTTTAACGGGATTCTCACCGGGGAGCTGTTTTTT. Translation: CASSFNGILTGELFF.